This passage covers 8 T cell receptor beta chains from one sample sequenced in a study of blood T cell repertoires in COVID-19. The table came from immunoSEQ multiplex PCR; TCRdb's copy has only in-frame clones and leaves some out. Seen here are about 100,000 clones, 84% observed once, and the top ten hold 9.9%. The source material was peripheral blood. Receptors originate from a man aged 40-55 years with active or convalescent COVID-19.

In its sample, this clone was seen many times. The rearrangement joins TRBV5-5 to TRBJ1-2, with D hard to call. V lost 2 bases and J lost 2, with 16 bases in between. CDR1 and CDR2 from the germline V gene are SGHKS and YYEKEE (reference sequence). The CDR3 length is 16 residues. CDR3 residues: CASSFEQATLNYGYTF. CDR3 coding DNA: TGTGCCAGCAGCTTTGAGCAGGCCACGCTAAACTATGGCTACACCTTC.

DNA of the CDR3: TGTGCCAGCAGTAGGACAGAAAATGAAAAACTGTTTTTT. As protein: CASSRTENEKLFF. The V call is TRBV6-4, the J call TRBJ1-4; TRBD1 might be the D (6 bases). Trimming shortened V by 5 bases and J by 5 bases, and 9 bases separated the two germline ends. CDR1 and CDR2 from the germline V gene are MRHNA and SNTAGT. The CDR3 is 13 amino acids.

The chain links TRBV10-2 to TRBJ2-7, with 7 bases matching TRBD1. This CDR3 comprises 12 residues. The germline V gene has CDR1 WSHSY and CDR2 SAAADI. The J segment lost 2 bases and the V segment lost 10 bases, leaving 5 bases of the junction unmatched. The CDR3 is CAILTGTYEQYF. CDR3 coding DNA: TGCGCCATCTTGACAGGGACCTACGAGCAGTACTTC.

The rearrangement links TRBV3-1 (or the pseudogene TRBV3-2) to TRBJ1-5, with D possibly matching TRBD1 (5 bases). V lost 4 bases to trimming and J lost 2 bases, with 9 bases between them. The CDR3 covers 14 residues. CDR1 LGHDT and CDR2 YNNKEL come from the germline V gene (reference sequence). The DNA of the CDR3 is TGTGCCAGCAGCCTGGGGACTGGCAATCAGCCCCAGCATTTT. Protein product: CASSLGTGNQPQHF.

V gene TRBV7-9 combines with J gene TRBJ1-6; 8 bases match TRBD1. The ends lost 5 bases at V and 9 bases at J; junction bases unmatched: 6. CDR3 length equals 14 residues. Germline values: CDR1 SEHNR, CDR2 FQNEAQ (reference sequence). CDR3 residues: CASSATGGSSPLHF. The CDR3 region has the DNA TGTGCCAGCAGCGCCACAGGGGGAAGTTCACCCCTCCACTTT.

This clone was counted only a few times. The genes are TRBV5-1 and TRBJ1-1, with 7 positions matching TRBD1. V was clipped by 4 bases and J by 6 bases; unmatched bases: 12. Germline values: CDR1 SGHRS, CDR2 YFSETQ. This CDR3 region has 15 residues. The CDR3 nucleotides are TGCGCCAGCAGCAAACAGGGGAAGGTGGTGCCTGAAGCTTTCTTT. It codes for CASSKQGKVVPEAFF.

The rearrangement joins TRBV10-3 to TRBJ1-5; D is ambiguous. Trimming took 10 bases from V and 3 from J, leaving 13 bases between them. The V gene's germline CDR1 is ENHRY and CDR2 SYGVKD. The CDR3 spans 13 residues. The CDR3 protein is CANGRENNQPQHF. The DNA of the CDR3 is TGTGCCAACGGGAGGGAAAACAATCAGCCCCAGCATTTT.

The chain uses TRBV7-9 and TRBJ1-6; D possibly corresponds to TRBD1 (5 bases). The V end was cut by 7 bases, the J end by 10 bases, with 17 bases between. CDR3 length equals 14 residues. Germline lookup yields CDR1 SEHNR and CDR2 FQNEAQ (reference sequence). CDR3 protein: CASTPVGHDSPLHF. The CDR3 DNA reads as TGTGCCAGCACCCCAGTGGGGCACGACTCACCCCTCCACTTT.